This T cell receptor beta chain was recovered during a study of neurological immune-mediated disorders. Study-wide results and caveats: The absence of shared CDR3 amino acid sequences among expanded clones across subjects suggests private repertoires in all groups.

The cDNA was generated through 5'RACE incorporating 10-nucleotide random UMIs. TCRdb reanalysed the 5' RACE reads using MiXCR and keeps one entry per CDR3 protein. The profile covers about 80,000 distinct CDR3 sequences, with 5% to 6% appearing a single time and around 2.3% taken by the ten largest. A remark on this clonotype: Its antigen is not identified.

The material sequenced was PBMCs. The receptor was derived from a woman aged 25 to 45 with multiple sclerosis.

The CDR3 here is CSDSAAAGELFF. The CDR3 nucleotides are TGCAGTGATAGTGCTGCGGCCGGGGAGCTGTTTTTT. The chain joins TRBV20-1 to TRBJ2-2; unclear D gene. V was shortened by 7 bases and J by 6 bases, with 12 bases between the two germline ends. Germline values: CDR1 DFQATT, CDR2 SNEGSKA (reference sequence). The CDR3 spans 12 residues.